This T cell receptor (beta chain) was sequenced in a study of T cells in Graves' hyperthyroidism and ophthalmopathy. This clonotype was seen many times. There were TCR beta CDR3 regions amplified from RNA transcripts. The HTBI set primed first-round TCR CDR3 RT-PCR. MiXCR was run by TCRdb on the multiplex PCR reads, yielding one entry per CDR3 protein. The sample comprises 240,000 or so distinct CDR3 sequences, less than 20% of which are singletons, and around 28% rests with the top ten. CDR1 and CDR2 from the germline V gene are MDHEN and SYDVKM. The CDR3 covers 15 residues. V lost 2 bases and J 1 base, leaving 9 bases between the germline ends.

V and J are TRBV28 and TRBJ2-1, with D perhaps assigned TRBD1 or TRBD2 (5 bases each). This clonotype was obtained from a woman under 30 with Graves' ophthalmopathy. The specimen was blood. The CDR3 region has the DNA TGTGCCAGCAGTTTACCCAGGGAGTCCTACAATGAGCAGTTCTTC. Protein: CASSLPRESYNEQFF.